This T cell receptor beta chain was sequenced in a study of neoadjuvant anti-PD-1 for oral cavity cancer (TCRdb year 2021). For the study in its entirety: Before curative-intent surgical resection, most patients were given three to four biweekly doses of nivolumab at 3 mg/kg. Under RECIST 1.1, patients with complete response, partial response or stable disease were classed as responders, and patients with progression were classed as non-responders. There were about a dozen patients in the parent correlative cohort, and the response rate was roughly 33%. For patients who did not progress, a fourth nivolumab dose was given around day 43, followed by definitive surgical resection on days 50-56. The study at large found these results: Higher pretreatment blood TCRbeta clonality and lower post-treatment tumor TCRbeta clonality were correlated with higher pretreatment blood Treg/Th17 ratios. TCR analyses included only a few patients per response group, and the authors called for larger cohorts for validation. After neoadjuvant nivolumab, T cell clonality (Gini index) in PBMCs was significantly higher in non-responders than in responders.

PBMC libraries used mostly about 480 ng of input genomic DNA for deep sequencing, with six replicates per sample. The immunoSEQ hsTCRbeta kit was used to prepare TCRbeta libraries, following the manufacturer's instructions. The completed libraries were mixed into a single pool at 3 nM, then sequenced with an Illumina NovaSeq 6000 S4 flow cell. The paper's processing steps were these. The immunoSEQ Analyzer was used for raw data preprocessing and quality control. The analysis was limited to productive rearrangements, and each clonotype was defined by a unique CDR3 amino acid sequence. Using the R package tcR, the researchers computed the Gini-Simpson index as their estimate of repertoire clonality. Gini indices were compared with Student's t test, and associations with tumor size change were assessed by Pearson correlation. TCRdb carries this immuneACCESS record with in-frame sequences only. Its versions omit some clonotypes, under half of them owing to an unresolved V gene in the studies checked, with the rest unexplained. V, J and clone size were drawn from that table, and D and trimming were deduced from the DNA. This sample lists around 70,000 clones; roughly 84% were detected once. The ten biggest clones cover 3% to 3.5% of the sample.

On this clone itself: The clone's antigen remains unknown. Base qualities are not at hand, and no much larger clone is one base apart.

According to the germline V gene, CDR1 reads SGHTA and CDR2 reads FQGNSA. The CDR3 starts with the cysteine, ends with the phenylalanine, and has 15 residues. The only DNA kept is the CDR3, 45 bases in frame from the first base. Trimming at the junction amounts to 5 bases on V and 3 bases on J, and the germline ends lie 13 bases apart. The time point label, read with the paper, signifies: after neoadjuvant nivolumab, at surgical resection. The patients had newly diagnosed stage II-IVA oral cavity squamous cell carcinoma and had not received any prior systemic or radiation treatment. The cohort was made up of patients with locally advanced, HPV-negative oral cavity squamous cell carcinoma. No culture maintenance or expansion was done, as the peripheral blood mononuclear cells went straight to analysis. Samples were obtained from a longitudinal correlative study of a single-arm phase II trial of neoadjuvant nivolumab in oral cavity squamous cell carcinoma. Subject-matched pre- and post-treatment PBMCs and tumors from three responders and three non-responders were subjected to genomic DNA-based TCRbeta sequencing. Peripheral blood mononuclear cells were drawn once before nivolumab treatment and a second time after treatment, when surgery took place. Genomic DNA was isolated from PBMCs using the Maxwell RSC DNA from Cells kit.

This receptor was obtained from a person aged 35 to 85 with oral cavity squamous cell carcinoma. The sample here was PBMCs, taken after nivolumab (anti-PD-1) treatment. Rearrangement joined TRBV7-2 to TRBJ1-4; the D region possibly corresponds to TRBD1 (6 bases align). CDR3 reads: CASSPAGAPNEKLFF. The nucleotides read TGTGCCAGCAGCCCCGCGGGGGCACCTAATGAAAAACTGTTTTTT. The full variable domain, completed from the reference TRBV7-2 and TRBJ1-4 proteins outside the CDR3, reads GAGVSQSPSNKVTEKGKDVELRCDPISGHTALYWYRQSLGQGLEFLIYFQGNSAPDKSGLPSDRFSAERTGGSVSTLTIQRTQQEDSAVYLCASSPAGAPNEKLFFGSGTQLSVL.